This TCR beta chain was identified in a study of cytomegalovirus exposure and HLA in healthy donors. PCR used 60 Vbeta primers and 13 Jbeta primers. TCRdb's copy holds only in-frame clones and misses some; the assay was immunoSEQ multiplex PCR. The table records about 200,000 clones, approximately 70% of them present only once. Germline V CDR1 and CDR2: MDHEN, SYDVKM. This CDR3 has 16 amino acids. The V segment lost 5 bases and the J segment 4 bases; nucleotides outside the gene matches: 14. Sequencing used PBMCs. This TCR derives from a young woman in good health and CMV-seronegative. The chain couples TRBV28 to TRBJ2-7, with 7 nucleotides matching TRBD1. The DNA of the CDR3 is TGTGCCAGCAGTAATGGGCGTCGGGACAGAGCTTACGAGCAGTACTTC. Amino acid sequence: CASSNGRRDRAYEQYF. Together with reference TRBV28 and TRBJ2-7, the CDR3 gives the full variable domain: DVKVTQSSRYLVKRTGEKVFLECVQDMDHENMFWYRQDPGLGLRLIYFSYDVKMKEKGDIPEGYSVSREKKERFSLILESASTNQTSMYLCASSNGRRDRAYEQYFGPGTRLTVT.